This T cell receptor beta chain was captured by sequencing in a study of blood T cell repertoires in COVID-19. Study context: PBMCs, B-cell-depleted T cells, or T cells were the source of the cDNA or gDNA that made up the material.

Membership in each cohort depended on participant-reported clinical history. The method was immunoSEQ multiplex PCR; TCRdb's version includes in-frame clones alone and lacks a portion of them. Of 400,000 to 550,000 clones in the sample, about 90% were seen once. There are 13 residues in the CDR3. Germline CDR1 and CDR2: SNHLY and FYNNEI. V lost 3 bases to trimming and J lost 5 bases, with 10 bases between them. The chain joins TRBV2 to TRBJ1-2; D call uncertain. Sequenced input: PBMCs or T cells enriched from blood (not recorded which). The sequence was collected from a woman aged 18-35 years with acute COVID-19. The CDR3 reads CASSDPRPYGYTF. For the CDR3, the DNA is TGTGCCAGCAGTGATCCCAGGCCTTATGGCTACACCTTC.